This T cell receptor beta chain was sequenced during a study of OX40 agonist ivuxolimab in advanced cancers. Context from the whole study: The costimulatory receptor OX40 (CD134) was targeted by ivuxolimab, a fully human IgG2 agonistic monoclonal antibody. Intravenous ivuxolimab was administered to patients every 2 weeks at six dose levels: 0.01, 0.1, 0.3, 1.5, 3 and 10 mg/kg. Of the roughly 54 dose-escalation patients, hepatocellular carcinoma was present in about 20, melanoma in around 15, renal cell carcinoma in 9 and head and neck cancer in 9. In the dose-escalation cohort, 82.7% of patients were male, and the mean age was approximately 60 years, with a range of roughly 20 to 80. Prior anti-PD-1, anti-PD-L1 or anti-CTLA-4 therapy was permitted, and checkpoint inhibitors had been received by more than 35% of dose-escalation patients. Partial responses occurred in three dose-escalation patients: two with cutaneous melanoma and one with hepatocellular carcinoma. Peripheral TCRbeta sequencing was intended to test whether TCR sequence diversity was altered and clonal T-cell expansion was caused by ivuxolimab. The paper covers the monotherapy dose-escalation part of the phase I ivuxolimab trial, which included N of about 56 patients. General conclusions and limits of the study: At doses from 0.1 to 3.0 mg/kg, clonal expansion was seen in both CD4+ and CD8+ blood T cells between baseline and week 6. The antigen specificity of the clonally expanded peripheral T cells was not determined. In the 0.1-3.0 mg/kg groups, partial responders were among the patients with the lowest normalized peripheral clonal expansion, particularly in CD8+ T cells. Low levels of normalized T-cell clonal expansion were also seen in some nonresponding patients. After ivuxolimab, expanded clones were on average more numerous among CD8+ T cells than among CD4+ T cells.

About this clone itself: Which antigen it targets is not known. Qualities for individual bases were not recorded, and no much larger clone is one base off.

The trial excluded patients who had a history of autoimmune disease or who were on systemic immunosuppression. Peripheral blood for TCR sequencing was drawn from every dose cohort at baseline, at cycle 4 day 1 and at cycle 7 day 1. Samples were obtained from an open-label, multicenter, first-in-human phase I dose-escalation trial of ivuxolimab. Adults with locally advanced or metastatic melanoma, renal cell, hepatocellular, or head and neck squamous cell carcinoma were enrolled in the trial. Before TCR sequencing, CD4+ T cells and CD8+ T cells were sorted from peripheral blood as separate populations. CDR1 and CDR2 (SQVTM, ANQGSEA) derive from the germline V gene. The cysteine opens and the phenylalanine closes a CDR3 of 15 amino acids. This entry keeps only the CDR3 DNA: 45 bases, framed from base 1. V was cut back by 8 bases and J by 2 bases, leaving a gap of 20 bases between them. Genomic DNA was extracted from sorted cells for sequencing of the TCRbeta CDR3 region. The immunoSEQ Assay was used to sequence the TCRbeta CDR3 regions. TCRdb stores this immuneACCESS table with in-frame sequences only. Part of the clones is absent; in the studies checked, under half of the shortfall reflects unresolved V genes, and no reason is known for the rest. Across this sample there are tens of thousands of clones, with 80% to 85% seen only once. 6% to 7.5% of the sample lies in the top ten.

Recombination linked TRBV29-1 to TRBJ2-3; the D segment could be TRBD1, given 7 matching bases. This specimen was CD4+ or CD8+ T cells sorted from blood, taken in a trial of the OX40 agonist ivuxolimab. The TCR sequence derives from an adult with an advanced solid tumor such as melanoma, head and neck, liver or kidney cancer. At the DNA level, the sequence is TGCAGCATCGAGAAAGGACAGGACTACACAGATACGCAGTATTTT. This sequence encodes CSIEKGQDYTDTQYF.